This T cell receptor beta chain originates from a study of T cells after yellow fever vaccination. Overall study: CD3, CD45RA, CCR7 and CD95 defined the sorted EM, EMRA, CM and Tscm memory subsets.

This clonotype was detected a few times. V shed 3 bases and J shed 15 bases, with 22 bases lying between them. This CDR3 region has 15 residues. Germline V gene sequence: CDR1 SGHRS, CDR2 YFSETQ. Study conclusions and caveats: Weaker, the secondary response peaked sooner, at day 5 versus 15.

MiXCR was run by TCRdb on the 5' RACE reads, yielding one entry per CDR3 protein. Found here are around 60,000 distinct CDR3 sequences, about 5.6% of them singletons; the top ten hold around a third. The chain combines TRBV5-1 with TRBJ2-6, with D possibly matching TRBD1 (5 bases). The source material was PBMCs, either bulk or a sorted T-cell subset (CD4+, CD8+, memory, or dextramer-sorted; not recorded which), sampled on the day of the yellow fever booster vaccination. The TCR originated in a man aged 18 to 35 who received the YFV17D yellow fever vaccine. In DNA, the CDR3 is TGCGCCAGCAGCTCCATGACAGCCGCCTCTCTTAGCCTGACTTTC. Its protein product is CASSSMTAASLSLTF.